The clone carrying this T cell receptor (beta chain) was detected many times. Its antigen is not identified. Via MiXCR, TCRdb re-called the 5' RACE reads, giving one row per CDR3 protein. The table shows about 160,000 distinct CDR3 sequences, with 6.5% to 8.5% occurring only once. This sample is drawn from a study of T cells after yellow fever vaccination. Trimming took 6 bases from V and 7 from J; bases not matched to a gene: 8. This CDR3 spans 14 amino acids. General observations from the study: Reappearance after the booster was seen for most primary-vaccination clones, at 96% CD4 and around 88% CD8. Faster peaking, at day 5 versus 15, marked a secondary response that was weaker. Few clonotypes appeared in both CD4 and CD8 compartments.

The chain links TRBV12-3 or TRBV12-4 to TRBJ2-1; 8 nucleotides align to TRBD1. The material sequenced was CD4+ T cells sorted from PBMCs, taken 5 to 6 days after the first yellow fever vaccination. The sequence was obtained from a man between 18 and 35 years old who received the YFV17D yellow fever vaccine. The CDR3 protein is CASRTDRGWNEQFF. CDR3 nucleotides: TGTGCCAGCAGGACAGACAGGGGATGGAATGAGCAGTTCTTC.